A selection of T cell receptor beta chains follows, all from one sample in a study of T cell repertoires in cytomegalovirus infection. TCRdb re-called the reads with MiXCR, one entry per CDR3 protein. The sample records hundreds of thousands of distinct CDR3 sequences, around 10% being singletons. Sequences were obtained from PBMCs. The receptors here all came from a human donor in good health (CMV status not recorded). Some clones in this sample may be carry-over from other donors' samples. Both conserved end residues are part of each CDR3. The D gene is left open where the match is weak. Expanded clones get a size class; other rows say once, few or many, or leave the size out.

>.|TRBJ2-2|many|TRBV7-6
TGTGCCAGCAGCTCGTACTTTAACTGGGAGAGTACCGGGGAGCTGTTTTTT
CASSSYFNWESTGELFF
>TRBD1|TRBJ2-3|many|TRBV27
TGTGCCACCCATCGGACAGGCCTCGGCACAGATACGCAGTATTTT
CATHRTGLGTDTQYF
>TRBD1|TRBJ1-5|once|TRBV15
TGTGCCACCAGCAGACTAGGGGGCTGGGGTCAGCCCCAGCATTTT
CATSRLGGWGQPQHF
>TRBD2|TRBJ2-5|many|TRBV19
TGTGCCAGTAGTATAGATCCCCGGACTAGGGGGACCCAGTACTTC
CASSIDPRTRGTQYF
>.|TRBJ1-4|many|TRBV14
TGTGCCAGCAGCCTCTCCGGGACAATCTTAACTAATGAAAAACTGTTTTTT
CASSLSGTILTNEKLFF
>.|TRBJ2-3|many|TRBV28
TGTGCCAGCAGTTCCCTCTCGAATACGCAGTATTTT
CASSSLSNTQYF
>.|TRBJ1-2|.|TRBV3-1
TGTGCCAGCAGCCTTCGACAGGCTGCAATCTATGGCTACACCTTC
CASSLRQAAIYGYTF
>.|TRBJ2-5|.|TRBV3-1
TGTGCCAGCAGCCAAGATTGGGCTAGCACACAAGAGACCCAGTACTTC
CASSQDWASTQETQYF
>.|TRBJ1-2|few|TRBV25-1
TGTGCCAGCAGTGACCGCTATGGCTACACCTTC
CASSDRYGYTF
>.|TRBJ1-5|many|TRBV7-2
TGTGCCAGCAGCTTTAAGGTCAATCAGCCCCAGCATTTT
CASSFKVNQPQHF
>TRBD1|TRBJ1-6|many|TRBV7-2
TGTGCCAGCCGAGGGGGCGCGAAGACACCCCTCCACTTT
CASRGGAKTPLHF
>.|TRBJ2-5|many|TRBV20-1
TGCAGTGCTAGAGTTCCACAGAACCAAGAGACCCAGTACTTC
CSARVPQNQETQYF
>TRBD2|TRBJ2-1|many|TRBV7-2
TGTGCCAGCAGCTTAGAGCGGGGGCAGTTCTTC
CASSLERGQFF
>TRBD1|TRBJ1-5|many|TRBV28
TGTGCCAGCAGTTTAATGACAGGGCTCAATCAGCCCCAGCATTTT
CASSLMTGLNQPQHF
>TRBD1|TRBJ1-6|many|TRBV12-3/TRBV12-4
TGTGCCAGCAGCTTCCGGGACAGGGCAGGCCTCCACTTT
CASSFRDRAGLHF
>.|TRBJ1-3|many|TRBV7-2
TGTGCCAGCAGCTTACGGTGGGCGTACTCTGGAAACACCATATATTTT
CASSLRWAYSGNTIYF
>.|TRBJ1-2|few|TRBV20-1
TGCAGTGCTAGTCGACAGCTTAACTATGGCTACACCTTC
CSASRQLNYGYTF
>TRBD2|TRBJ2-3|many|TRBV7-2
TGTGCCAGCAGCGTCACGTTCGGGGGGGCCGGGGCAGATACGCAGTATTTT
CASSVTFGGAGADTQYF
>TRBD1|TRBJ2-5|many|TRBV20-1
TGCAGTGCTCAGGACAGGGGGGAACAAGAGACCCAGTACTTC
CSAQDRGEQETQYF
>.|TRBJ2-1|.|TRBV5-1
TGCGCCAGCAGCTACGCAGTAAACAATGAGCAGTTCTTC
CASSYAVNNEQFF
>.|TRBJ2-2|many|TRBV7-3
TGTGCCAGCAGCTTAGGTGGGCAGGGGAACACCGGGGAGCTGTTTTTT
CASSLGGQGNTGELFF
>.|TRBJ2-1|many|TRBV20-1
TGCAGTGCTAGGTTCCTTTACAATGAGCAGTTCTTC
CSARFLYNEQFF
>.|TRBJ2-5|many|TRBV10-2
TGCGCCAGCAAGGAGGGGGGGTTGTCCGAGACCCAGTACTTC
CASKEGGLSETQYF
>.|TRBJ1-2|many|TRBV6-6
TGTGCCAGCAGTTACTCCCCGGACGGAGCAAACTATGGCTACACCTTC
CASSYSPDGANYGYTF
>TRBD1|TRBJ2-5|.|TRBV23-1
TGCGCCAGCAGATTTCCGGGACAGGGTGGGCAAGAGACCCAGTACTTC
CASRFPGQGGQETQYF
>TRBD2|TRBJ2-1|many|TRBV7-2
TGTGCCAGCAGCCGAACCGGGACTAGCAAACATGAGCAGTTCTTC
CASSRTGTSKHEQFF
>TRBD1|TRBJ2-5|many|TRBV7-2
TGTGCCAGCAGCTCCACGGGACAGATCCAAGAGACCCAGTACTTC
CASSSTGQIQETQYF
>.|TRBJ1-4|many|TRBV7-2
TGTGCCAGCAGCGCGACAGGCGAAAAACTGTTTTTT
CASSATGEKLFF
>TRBD1|TRBJ2-5|.|TRBV7-9
TGTGCCAGCAGCTTGCGGACAGGGGCTGTGTACCAAGAGACCCAGTACTTC
CASSLRTGAVYQETQYF
>.|TRBJ1-2|many|TRBV9
TGTGCCAGCATGCGGGACACGGTGCGAGGCTACACCTTC
CASMRDTVRGYTF
>TRBD2|TRBJ2-5|many|TRBV4-1
TGCGCCAGCGGCCGAAGCGGGGATCGAGAGACCCAGTACTTC
CASGRSGDRETQYF
>TRBD1|TRBJ1-2|.|TRBV7-9
TGTGCCAGCAGCCCGCCGGGACAGGGGAACTATGGCTACACCTTC
CASSPPGQGNYGYTF
>TRBD1|TRBJ1-3|many|TRBV28
TGTGCCAGCATCCCTGGGACAGATGGAAACACCATATATTTT
CASIPGTDGNTIYF
>.|TRBJ1-5|.|TRBV6-2/TRBV6-3
TGTGCCAGCCACCTCGACCGACTAAGCAATCAGCCCCAGCATTTT
CASHLDRLSNQPQHF
>TRBD1|TRBJ1-2|many|TRBV7-9
TGTGCCAGCAGCTTAACCGCCAAACTCGGACAGGGAGAGGATGGCTACACCTTC
CASSLTAKLGQGEDGYTF
>.|TRBJ2-4|many|TRBV14
TGTGCCAGCAGCCAAGAATTAACGGGGCGTATCATTCAGTACTTC
CASSQELTGRIIQYF
>.|TRBJ1-2|few|TRBV20-1
TGCAGTGCTAGATATTTTTCAGACTTC
CSARYFSDF
>.|TRBJ2-2|many|TRBV19
TGTGCCAGTAGTATTATGTCAGACACCGGGGAGCTGTTTTTT
CASSIMSDTGELFF
>.|TRBJ2-1|many|TRBV7-9
TGTGCCAGCAGCTTAGGGCTAAACAATGAGCAGTTCTTC
CASSLGLNNEQFF
>.|TRBJ2-1|many|TRBV20-1
TGCATCCCCGGGTCCAGCTCCTACAATGAGCAGTTCTTC
CIPGSSSYNEQFF